This record covers a single T cell receptor beta chain. The study recruited people aged about 18 to 89 years across some 23 US areas. Cohort allocation depended upon clinical history that participants reported. This sample is drawn from a study of blood T cell repertoires in COVID-19. How the authors handled the data: The authors estimated nucleated cell counts from reference gene primer amplification. Data came from immunoSEQ multiplex PCR; TCRdb stores just in-frame clones and leaves some out. V and J calls and clone size come straight from that table; D and trimming were deduced from the DNA. The sample lists approximately 260,000 clones, around 85% seen once, with roughly 3.1% in the top ten. The origin of this receptor is a woman in her 40s with acute COVID-19. The sample consisted of PBMCs or T cells enriched from blood (not recorded which).

CDR3 in DNA: TGTGCCAGCAGCTGGGGACAGGGGTACCTCCATGGCGAAAAACTGTTTTTT. The encoded protein is CASSWGQGYLHGEKLFF. This chain connects TRBV6-4 to TRBJ1-4; 10 bases line up with TRBD1. Germline V lookup: CDR1 MRHNA, CDR2 SNTAGT. The CDR3 runs 17 residues. The ends lost 6 bases at V and 8 bases at J; junction bases unmatched: 15.